A single sample gave rise to the 31 T cell receptor delta chains below, sequenced in a study of γδ T cells in repeated Plasmodium falciparum infection. TCRdb called clones anew from the multiplex PCR reads with CATT. The sample has approximately 60,000 delta-chain clones, about 1.5% seen once. Flow sorting of PBMC yielded separate Vgamma9/Vdelta2+ and Vdelta2-negative gammadelta T cell populations for bulk repertoire analysis. The sequencing sample was made of gamma-delta T cells from blood. These receptors originate from a pool of human donors (malaria-infected and uninfected, not separated).

This clone was counted only a few times. Translating this DNA gives a protein that differs at residue 5 from the TCRdb one, which belongs to a much larger clone; a read error is likely, and the protein shown is this translation. The chain is built from TRDV1 and TRDJ1; D may be TRDD3 (6 bases). TCRdb lists no J gene, so it was determined here by aligning the DNA to germline. The CDR3 is 16 amino acids. V was clipped by 5 bases and J by 0 bases, with 16 bases between them. Germline V gene sequence: CDR1 TSWWSYY, CDR2 QGS. For the CDR3, the DNA is TGTGCTCTTGGGAATTCTTGGGGGGGGTACACCGATAAACTCATCTTT. It is translated as CALGNSWGGYTDKLIF.

Comments on this clone: TCRdb lists the protein of a much larger clone for this DNA, which differs at residue 12, so this is likely a read error; the protein given here is translated from the DNA itself. The V call is TRDV1, the J call TRDJ1, with 10 positions matching TRDD3. Assignment of the J gene here rests on matching the DNA to germline, because TCRdb gives none. The CDR3 consists of 21 residues. Germline trimming cut 1 base from V and 0 bases from J; bases unmatched to any gene: 17. Germline V CDR1 and CDR2: TSWWSYY, QGS. CDR3 sequence reads: CALGEPFSWGICSLYTDKLIF. DNA for the CDR3: TGTGCTCTTGGGGAACCTTTCAGCTGGGGGATATGTTCCCTGTACACCGATAAACTCATCTTT.

The table lists this clone with a few counts. TCRdb pairs this DNA with a much larger clone's protein that differs at residue 18, likely a read error; the protein shown was translated from the DNA. The rearrangement links TRDV3 to TRDJ1, with TRDD3 matching over 13 bases. This CDR3 comprises 24 residues. The germline V gene encodes CDR1 TVYSNPD and CDR2 GDNSRS (reference sequence). Trimming took 3 bases from V and 0 from J; bases not matched to a gene: 31. In DNA form, the CDR3 reads TGTGCCTTACCAATGTCCCCCTCAACTGGGGGATACGCGTATCCAAAAACGCACACCGATAAACTCATCTTT. Protein product: CALPMSPSTGGYAYPKTHTDKLIF.

There are many counts of this clone. V usage is TRDV1 and J usage is TRDJ1; D not certain. Germline values: CDR1 TSWWSYY, CDR2 QGS. There are 18 residues in the CDR3. Deletions cut 1 base from V and 0 bases from J, with 18 bases between. In DNA, the CDR3 is TGTGCTCTTGGGGAACAGGACACGAGGCGCGTTTACACCGATAAACTCATCTTT. Translated: CALGEQDTRRVYTDKLIF.

This clone was seen many times. The likely explanation is a read error, given a far larger clone one base away. Other DNA sequences from this sample encode an identical CDR3 as well. The chain couples TRDV2 to TRDJ1, with 10 bases lining up with TRDD3. Per germline, CDR1 GEAIGNYY and CDR2 EKD. This CDR3 region has 18 residues. The CDR3 sequence: CACDHSSLGDPYTDKLIF. The CDR3 nucleotides are TGTGCCTGTGACCATTCTTCACTGGGGGATCCGTACACCGACAAACTCATCTTT.

The rearrangement links TRDV1 to TRDJ1, with a possible D match to TRDD2 (5 bases). The J gene, left out of TCRdb, was set here by checking the DNA against germline. Trimming took off 1 base at V and 2 bases at J, with 44 bases between the two ends. CDR1 is TSWWSYY and CDR2 is QGS in the germline V gene. This CDR3 has 26 amino acids. This CDR3 reads CALGEPVGFVLKNFLALTVDTDKLIF. The CDR3 nucleotides read TGTGCTCTTGGGGAACCGGTGGGCTTCGTCCTAAAGAACTTCTTGGCCCTTACTGTGGATACCGATAAACTCATCTTT.

This clone came up a few times. The protein TCRdb lists belongs to a much larger clone and differs from this DNA's translation at residue 6, which points to a read error; the protein shown is made from the DNA. The chain links TRDV2 to TRDJ1; 8 bases match TRDD3. Germline CDR1 is GEAIGNYY and CDR2 is EKD. The CDR3 contains 20 residues. Unmatched junction bases numbered 21, after V lost 4 bases and J lost 0 bases. CDR3 sequence: CACELGPTPYWGSYTDKLIF. For the CDR3, the DNA is TGTGCCTGTGAATTGGGTCCTACCCCGTACTGGGGGTCGTACACCGATAAACTCATCTTT.

Remarks on this clone: The amino acid sequence in TCRdb belongs to a much larger clone and departs from this DNA's translation at residue 21, likely a sequencing read error; the sequence shown is translated from the DNA. V usage is TRDV2 and J usage is TRDJ1; 10 bases fit TRDD3. Assignment of the J gene here rests on matching the DNA to germline, because TCRdb gives none. V was clipped by 3 bases and J by 0 bases; unmatched bases: 45. The germline gives CDR1 GEAIGNYY, CDR2 EKD. The CDR3 runs to 29 residues. The CDR3 DNA sequence: TGTGCCTGTGACCCTATGCGGACCGACGCCCGTTCCTACGACGGGGGGGGGGATACGCGAAGCCAGTACACCGATAAACTCATCTTT. Its translation is CACDPMRTDARSYDGGGDTRSQYTDKLIF.

With respect to this clone: TCRdb's entry gives the protein of a much larger clone, which mismatches this DNA's translation at residue 19, likely from a read error; the protein reported here is translated from the DNA. The chain is built from TRDV1 and TRDJ1, with 8 bases lining up with TRDD3. The germline V gene encodes CDR1 TSWWSYY and CDR2 QGS. The CDR3 consists of 22 residues. The CDR3 coding sequence is TGTGCTCTTGGGGAACTAAGACTGACCTTCTGGGGGAAAACTAGCTACACCGATGAACTCATCTTT. Translation: CALGELRLTFWGKTSYTDELIF.

Points on this clone: A far larger clone lies a single base away; this is likely a read error. The sample carries other DNA sequences with the same CDR3. The chain uses TRDV1 and TRDJ1; 7 nucleotides line up with TRDD3. No J segment appears in TCRdb, so it was assigned here by matching the sequence to germline. V shed 2 bases and J 0 bases; nucleotides not matched to a gene: 27. CDR3 length: 23 residues. CDR1 is TSWWSYY and CDR2 is QGS in the germline V gene. DNA for the CDR3: TGTGCTCTTGGGGAAACTTCGGTTCTAGGGAGACTGGGGATTACAACGTACACCGATAAACTCATCTTT. Amino acid sequence: CALGETSVLGRLGITTYTDKLIF.

This clone was seen more than once but under ten times. TCRdb lists the protein of a much larger clone for this DNA, which differs at residue 18, so this is likely a read error; the protein given here is translated from the DNA itself. V usage is TRDV3 and J usage is TRDJ1; 8 bases are shared with TRDD3. CDR1 TVYSNPD and CDR2 GDNSRS come from the germline V gene (reference sequence). CDR3 length equals 23 residues. V dropped 0 bases and J dropped 3; count of bases not matched to a gene: 33. The chain's CDR3 is CAFRGVRSGLQGGGLLYPDKLIF. DNA of the CDR3: TGTGCCTTTAGAGGGGTTAGGTCGGGCCTACAGGGTGGGGGATTACTGTACCCCGATAAACTCATCTTT.

This clone has a count of ten or more. The chain recombines TRDV1 with TRDJ1, with 9 bases aligning to TRDD3. Trimming took 3 bases from V and 0 from J; bases not matched to a gene: 17. Germline V CDR1 and CDR2: TSWWSYY, QGS. The CDR3 consists of 20 residues. CDR3 loop: CALGDRNPLTGGTYTDKLIF. DNA of the CDR3: TGTGCTCTTGGGGATCGAAATCCCCTTACTGGGGGAACATACACCGATAAACTCATCTTT.

As to this clone: This DNA translates differently at residue 8 from the TCRdb protein, which is that of a much larger clone; a read error is likely, and the protein shown is the DNA's own translation. The gene calls are TRDV1 and TRDJ1; no firm D call. As TCRdb names no J gene, one was assigned here on the basis of a DNA match to germline. The germline V gene encodes CDR1 TSWWSYY and CDR2 QGS. The CDR3 runs 19 residues. With 4 bases removed from V and 0 bases from J, the gap between germline ends came to 24 bases. CDR3 sequence reads: CALGGRLRKSLRYTDKLIF. The CDR3, as DNA: TGTGCTCTTGGGGGAAGACTTAGAAAGTCCCTCCGGTACACCGATAAACTCATCTTT.

About this clone itself: One base separates it from a far larger clone, so it is likely a read error. The rearrangement links TRDV1 to TRDJ1; TRDD3 might be the D (5 bases). Matching the DNA to germline supplied the J gene, which TCRdb does not give. The CDR3 length is 19 residues. The V gene lost 0 bases and the J gene lost 0 bases, with 20 bases spanning the gap. Germline CDR1 is TSWWSYY and CDR2 is QGS. The CDR3 DNA sequence: TGTGCTCTTGGGGAACTGCCCGGGGGGTATTACCTGTACACCGATAAACTCATCTTT. Protein sequence: CALGELPGGYYLYTDKLIF.

This clone was seen a few times. The protein recorded in TCRdb matches a much larger clone and deviates from this DNA's translation at residue 20, suggesting a read error; the protein here is obtained by translating the DNA. The V gene call reads TRDV1; no J gene was called; the DNA was not used to check the table's D call, TRDD3. The CDR3 covers 21 residues. Germline V lookup: CDR1 TSWWSYY, CDR2 QGS. The CDR3 region is CALGERRYLPTGVHCTDKLTF. The DNA for the CDR3 is TGTGCTCTTGGGGAACGTCGGTACCTTCCTACGGGGGTCCACTGTACCGATAAACTCACCTTT.

This clone has at least ten counts. The protein held in TCRdb is that of a much larger clone and does not match this DNA's translation at residue 5, likely because of a read error; the protein shown is translated from the DNA. This chain uses TRDV2 with TRDJ1; 9 nucleotides match TRDD3. The CDR3 loop spans 15 amino acids. Germline CDR1 and CDR2: GEAIGNYY and EKD. Germline trimming cut 3 bases from V and 3 bases from J; bases unmatched to any gene: 7. The CDR3 loop is CACDALGDRADKLIF. The CDR3 DNA reads as TGTGCCTGTGACGCCCTGGGGGATCGGGCCGATAAACTCATCTTT.

Points on this clone: A single base separates this from a much larger clone, so it may be a read error. This same CDR3 is encoded by further DNA sequences in the sample. In DNA form, the CDR3 reads TGTGCTCTTGGGCTAGGCGAGTCGTGCCAACCGGGGTGTACCGGGGGACCCCTAACCGATAAACTCATCTTT. Amino acids: CALGLGESCQPGCTGGPLTDKLIF. This sequence joins TRDV1 and TRDJ1; TRDD3 is a possible D gene (6 bases). The V end was cut by 5 bases, the J end by 2 bases, with 42 bases between. The germline CDR1 and CDR2 sequences are TSWWSYY and QGS. This CDR3 has 24 amino acids.

This clone was found a few times. A far larger clone is off by one base, so a read error is likely. This CDR3 is also generated by other DNA sequences in the sample. The chain combines TRDV1 with TRDJ1; D is unresolved. The J gene was missing in TCRdb and was found by matching the end of the DNA to germline. The germline gives CDR1 TSWWSYY, CDR2 QGS. The CDR3 is 23 amino acids. Trimming took off 2 bases at V and 10 bases at J, with 44 bases between the two ends. The CDR3 sequence: CALGENHSSWRWTSALSTGRLIF. The CDR3 coding sequence is TGTGCTCTTGGGGAAAACCATAGCTCCTGGCGGTGGACGAGCGCTCTTTCGACCGGGCGACTCATCTTT.

This clone was detected a few times. Since a far larger clone is one base different, this is likely a read error. Other DNA sequences in this sample translate to the same CDR3. No J gene was assigned, while the V gene was called as TRDV1. The CDR3 runs 19 residues. Per germline, CDR1 TSWWSYY and CDR2 QGS. The CDR3 loop reads CALGELPPSLMLPERGLIF. CDR3 sequence (DNA): TGTGCTCTTGGGGAACTTCCTCCCTCCCTCATGCTTCCCGAGAGGGGGCTCATCTTT.

This clone ranks as medium-sized. The same CDR3 also results from other DNA sequences found in this sample. V and J are TRDV2 and TRDJ2, with 8 bases fitting TRDD3. From germline, CDR1 is GEAIGNYY and CDR2 EKD. The CDR3 covers 16 residues. Trimming took 0 bases from V and 0 from J; bases not matched to a gene: 2. The DNA for the CDR3 is TGTGCCTGTGACACCCTGGGGGACCCTTTGACAGCACAACTCTTCTTT. This sequence encodes CACDTLGDPLTAQLFF.

To note about this clone: This likely stems from a read error, as it lies one base from a far larger clone. The same CDR3 can be traced to other DNA sequences in this sample. The chain is built from TRDV1 and TRDJ1; 7 nucleotides line up with TRDD3. Germline V gene data show CDR1 as TSWWSYY and CDR2 as QGS. The V and J ends lost 2 bases and 1 base, in that order; junction bases with no gene match: 25. This CDR3 comprises 22 residues. The CDR3 protein is CALGEVVTSWGYWESVTDKLIF. DNA for the CDR3: TGTGCTCTTGGGGAAGTGGTAACGTCCTGGGGATATTGGGAAAGCGTCACCGATAAACTCATCTTT.

This clone was observed a few times. The amino acid sequence in TCRdb belongs to a much larger clone and departs from this DNA's translation at residue 18, likely a sequencing read error; the sequence shown is translated from the DNA. No call exists for the J gene, whereas the V gene is TRDV1; no DNA check was done on the table's D call, TRDD3. The CDR3 is 21 residues long. Germline values: CDR1 TSWWSYY, CDR2 QGS. Written as DNA, the CDR3 is TGTGCTCTTGGGTCCCCTCCAGGGAAATACGGTTCTGGGGCCGACACCGATAACCTCATCTTT. Amino acid sequence: CALGSPPGKYGSGADTDNLIF.

This clone has more than one count but fewer than ten. A read error likely explains why the TCRdb protein, taken from a much larger clone, differs from this DNA's translation at residue 12; the protein shown is translated from the DNA. The chain links TRDV1 to TRDJ1, with TRDD3 matching 8 bases. Assignment of the J gene here rests on matching the DNA to germline, because TCRdb gives none. CDR1 is TSWWSYY and CDR2 is QGS in the germline V gene. The CDR3 runs to 21 residues. CDR3 in amino acids: CAIGELDHTVIEGYGTDKLIF. The CDR3 coding sequence is TGTGCTATTGGGGAACTAGATCATACTGTTATCGAGGGATACGGCACCGATAAACTCATCTTT.

This clone was observed many times. With a much larger clone just one base away, this may be a read error. This chain links TRDV1 with TRDJ1; D is undetermined. The germline V gene has CDR1 TSWWSYY and CDR2 QGS. The V gene lost 3 bases and the J gene lost 4 bases, with 27 bases spanning the gap. CDR3 length equals 19 residues. CDR3 bases: TGTGCTCTTGGGGACGCTATCCAAGCTGAGCCGATTACGTACGATAAACTCATCTTT. As protein: CALGDAIQAEPITYDKLIF.

This clone showed up many times. Given a far larger clone just one base away, this is likely a sequencing read error. Other DNA variants within this sample encode the same CDR3. The chain couples TRDV1 to TRDJ1; D is ambiguous. CDR1 TSWWSYY and CDR2 QGS come from the germline V gene. V was trimmed by 0 bases and J by 2 bases, leaving 22 bases between them. The CDR3 is made up of 19 amino acids. The CDR3 nucleotides read TGTGCTCTTGGGGAACTAGAGTCGTCTCGGTCCTTTATTACCGATAAACTCATCTTT. Residues: CALGELESSRSFITDKLIF.

Note on this clone: The TCRdb protein, from a much larger clone, departs from this DNA's translation at residue 8, likely by read error; the protein shown derives from the DNA. The chain couples TRDV1 to TRDJ1; unclear D gene. Germline-derived CDR1 and CDR2 are TSWWSYY and QGS. The CDR3 runs 17 residues. V was trimmed by 4 bases and J by 0 bases, leaving 18 bases between them. DNA of the CDR3: TGTGCTCTTGGGGTACAGCCTCTCGCCTCGTACACCGATAAACTCATCTTT. Translated: CALGVQPLASYTDKLIF.

This clone has just a few counts. TCRdb shows a much larger clone's protein in place of this DNA's translation, and the two differ at residue 20, likely through a read error; the protein shown is translated from the DNA. This chain uses TRDV1 with TRDJ1, with TRDD3 as a possible D gene (6 bases). Germline V gene data show CDR1 as TSWWSYY and CDR2 as QGS. The CDR3 loop spans 25 amino acids. Trimming removed 0 bases at V and 2 bases at J, with 40 bases between. CDR3 DNA sequence: TGTGCTCTTGGGGAACTTAGATACACCACACTACCCCTCTTATCGCTGGGGATCGAGACCGATAAACTCATCTTT. Translation gives CALGELRYTTLPLLSLGIETDKLIF.

Points on this clone: The TCRdb protein, from a much larger clone, departs from this DNA's translation at residue 5, likely by read error; the protein shown derives from the DNA. The chain uses TRDV1 and TRDJ1; 13 bases are shared with TRDD3. This CDR3 has 21 residues. The germline V gene encodes CDR1 TSWWSYY and CDR2 QGS. CDR3 sequence reads: CALGERSNWGIRGGYTDKLIF. The CDR3, as DNA: TGTGCTCTTGGTGAACGGTCCAACTGGGGGATACGAGGGGGGTACACCGATAAACTCATCTTT.

This clone was counted a few times. It differs at one base from a far larger clone, so likely a read error. This same CDR3 is encoded by further DNA sequences in the sample. The V and J genes are TRDV1 and TRDJ1; 7 nucleotides align to TRDD3. TCRdb lists no J gene, so it was determined here by aligning the DNA to germline. V shed 4 bases and J 7 bases; nucleotides not matched to a gene: 36. This CDR3 has 23 residues. Germline CDR1 is TSWWSYY and CDR2 is QGS. CDR3 sequence (DNA): TGTGCTCTTGGGGCCCCGTTTCCCACTAACTACCCTCTTGACTGGGGACCACACACTAAACTCATCTTT. Amino acids: CALGAPFPTNYPLDWGPHTKLIF.

Details on this clone: TCRdb's protein for this DNA is that of a much larger clone and differs from the translation at residue 11, likely a read error; the protein shown is the DNA translation. V usage is TRDV2 and J usage is TRDJ1; 7 positions match TRDD2. The germline gives CDR1 GEAIGNYY, CDR2 EKD. After removal of 3 bases from V and 4 bases from J, the junction contained 28 bases not matched to a gene. The CDR3 has 21 amino acids. The CDR3 DNA reads TGTGCCTGTGACTTTCGCCTTCCTCCTACTTCTAAGGGTACGCCGAACGATAAACTCATCTTT. Its protein is CACDFRLPPTSKGTPNDKLIF.

This clone was detected a few times. A read error likely explains why the TCRdb protein, taken from a much larger clone, differs from this DNA's translation at residue 18; the protein shown is translated from the DNA. The V gene corresponds to TRDV2; no J gene was called; TRDD3, the table's D call, lacks a check against the DNA. Germline V lookup: CDR1 GEAIGNYY, CDR2 EKD. This CDR3 has 20 amino acids. The CDR3 loop is CACDTMSLPLGASYTDKPIF. In DNA, the CDR3 is TGTGCCTGTGACACCATGAGCCTCCCCCTGGGGGCCTCGTACACCGATAAACCCATCTTT.